This T cell receptor beta chain is from a study of blood T cell repertoires in COVID-19. In the study overall: Some COVID-19 samples were acute and others convalescent; all came from the United States, Italy and Spain.

Authors' data handling: Scientists estimated how many nucleated cells there were by amplifying reference gene primers. Assay used: immunoSEQ multiplex PCR; TCRdb lists only in-frame clones, some missing. D and trimming were read from the DNA, whereas the V and J calls and clone size are those reported in that table. The table lists about 130,000 clones, about 79% of them singletons, with around 37% in the top ten. The sample holds one count of this clone. The germline V gene has CDR1 KGHSH and CDR2 LQKENI. The CDR3 consists of 13 residues. Trimming shortened V by 2 bases and J by 3 bases, and 7 bases separated the two germline ends.

V usage is TRBV18 and J usage is TRBJ1-1; D gene unclear. The sequence derives from a man between 35 and 55 years old with active or convalescent COVID-19. Sequencing was carried out using peripheral blood. The CDR3 loop reads CASSPGQDTEAFF. The CDR3 nucleotides read TGTGCCAGCTCACCAGGTCAGGACACTGAAGCTTTCTTT.